The 13 T cell receptor beta chains given below trace back to one sample, sequenced in a study of cytomegalovirus exposure and HLA in healthy donors. The PCR made use of 60 Vbeta and 13 Jbeta primers. Measured with immunoSEQ multiplex PCR; TCRdb has only the in-frame clones, and not every one. Of about 150,000 clones in the sample, approximately 70% were seen once. Material: PBMCs. Source of these receptors: a woman aged 60-75 years in good health and CMV-seropositive.

The J gene is TRBJ2-1, the V gene TRBV27; TRBD2 matches at 9 bases. Per germline, CDR1 MNHEY and CDR2 SMNVEV (reference sequence). After removal of 3 bases from V and 8 bases from J, the junction contained 11 bases not matched to a gene. The CDR3 has 16 residues. Written as DNA, the CDR3 is TGTGCCAGCAGTTTCAATTCGGCTAGCGGGACCTATGAGCAGTTCTTC. It specifies CASSFNSASGTYEQFF.

The chain recombines TRBV29-1 with TRBJ1-2, with D uncertain. The V end was cut by 4 bases, the J end by 8 bases, with 14 bases between. This CDR3 has 12 residues. Germline values: CDR1 SQVTM, CDR2 ANQGSEA. As DNA, the CDR3 is TGCAGCGTTGCTCCGCCAGACGGGGGCTACACCTTC. This translates into CSVAPPDGGYTF. Full variable domain (missing parts from reference TRBV29-1 and TRBJ1-2): SAVISQKPSRDICQRGTSLTIQCQVDSQVTMMFWYRQQPGQSLTLIATANQGSEATYESGFVIDKFPISRPNLTFSTLTVSNMSPEDSSIYLCSVAPPDGGYTFGSGTRLTVV.

Comment on this clone: The junction departs from germline at one end; a sequencing error may be responsible. V and J are TRBV4-1 and TRBJ2-7; 8 bases fit TRBD1. CDR1 is MGHRA and CDR2 is YSYEKL in the germline V gene. The CDR3 has 17 residues. CDR3 sequence reads: CASSQDHGETGAYERYF. The CDR3 region has the DNA TGCGCCAGCAGCCAAGACCATGGGGAGACAGGGGCTTACGAGCGGTACTTC.

The V gene is TRBV7-3, the J gene TRBJ1-1; no firm D call. This CDR3 region has 13 residues. Deletions cut 5 bases from V and 3 bases from J, with 10 bases between. Germline CDR1 is SGHTA and CDR2 is FQGTGA. The DNA for the CDR3 is TGTGCCAGCAGCCGCGGTTGGGACACTGAAGCTTTCTTT. The encoded protein is CASSRGWDTEAFF.

The chain has TRBV28 and TRBJ2-2, with D unclear. V shed 4 bases and J shed 3 bases, with 12 bases lying between them. CDR3 length equals 15 residues. In germline, CDR1 is MDHEN, CDR2 SYDVKM. CDR3 in amino acids: CASSSGSKDTGELFF. CDR3 nucleotides: TGTGCCAGCAGTTCAGGCAGCAAAGACACCGGGGAGCTGTTTTTT.

The CDR3 loop reads CASSFTGEANEKLFF. CDR3 sequence (DNA): TGCGCCAGCAGCTTCACAGGGGAAGCTAATGAAAAACTGTTTTTT. This chain links TRBV5-1 with TRBJ1-4, with 7 bases identical to TRBD1. The CDR3 sequence is 15 residues long. V gave up 2 bases and J gave up 3 bases; unmatched junction bases: 4. Germline values: CDR1 SGHRS, CDR2 YFSETQ.

The chain uses TRBV4-1 and TRBJ2-1, with 11 nucleotides matching TRBD2. The V gene end was trimmed by 0 bases and the J gene end by 6 bases; junction bases not matched to a gene: 7. This CDR3 is built from 17 residues. Germline V lookup: CDR1 MGHRA, CDR2 YSYEKL. CDR3 protein: CASSQEFRLAGPNEQFF. DNA of the CDR3: TGCGCCAGCAGCCAAGAATTCAGACTAGCGGGACCCAATGAGCAGTTCTTC.

This chain joins TRBV30 and TRBJ1-5, with D unresolved. Germline V gene sequence: CDR1 GTSNPN, CDR2 SVGIG (reference sequence). This CDR3 is built from 13 residues. Trimming took 4 bases from V and 0 from J, leaving 7 bases between them. CDR3 loop: CAWNQRSNQPQHF. DNA for the CDR3: TGTGCCTGGAATCAGCGTAGCAATCAGCCCCAGCATTTT. Full variable domain (outside the CDR3, taken from reference TRBV30 and TRBJ1-5): SQTIHQWPATLVQPVGSPLSLECTVEGTSNPNLYWYRQAAGRGLQLLFYSVGIGQISSEVPQNLSASRPQDRQFILSSKKLLLSDSGFYLCAWNQRSNQPQHFGDGTRLSIL.

This clone was recorded a few times. The V gene is TRBV6-5, the J gene TRBJ2-7; maybe TRBD1 (6 bases). There are 13 residues in the CDR3. The V end was cut by 6 bases, the J end by 6 bases, with 15 bases between. Per the germline V gene, CDR1 is MNHEY and CDR2 is SVGAGI. The CDR3, as DNA: TGTGCCAGCAGACCCGACAGGTCCCGCGAGCAGTACTTC. The encoded protein is CASRPDRSREQYF.

The chain has TRBV6-1 and TRBJ2-7, with TRBD1 matching over 8 bases. Germline V gene lookup returns CDR1 MNHNS and CDR2 SASEGT. CDR3 length: 13 residues. Unmatched junction bases numbered 6, after V lost 5 bases and J lost 6 bases. The CDR3 DNA is TGTGCCAGCAGTCAAGGACAGGGACGCGAGCAGTACTTC. Encoded protein: CASSQGQGREQYF.

The V and J genes are TRBV5-4 and TRBJ2-3, with TRBD2 matching 14 bases. From germline, CDR1 is SGHNT and CDR2 YYREEE (reference sequence). V shed 4 bases and J 6 bases; nucleotides not matched to a gene: 4. The CDR3 sequence is 15 residues long. CDR3 residues: CASSGTSGRYDTQYF. The CDR3 nucleotides read TGTGCCAGCAGCGGGACTAGCGGGAGATATGATACGCAGTATTTT.

To note about this clone: The sample carries other DNA sequences with the same CDR3. V and J are TRBV28 and TRBJ2-7; D is perhaps TRBD1 (6 bases). The V gene lost 6 bases and the J gene lost 6 bases, with 15 bases spanning the gap. The CDR3 contains 13 residues. The V gene's germline CDR1 is MDHEN and CDR2 SYDVKM. CDR3 sequence: CASSLTGRREQYF. CDR3 in DNA: TGTGCCAGCAGCTTAACAGGGCGTCGCGAGCAGTACTTC. The whole variable domain, remainder taken from reference TRBV28 and TRBJ2-7, is DVKVTQSSRYLVKRTGEKVFLECVQDMDHENMFWYRQDPGLGLRLIYFSYDVKMKEKGDIPEGYSVSREKKERFSLILESASTNQTSMYLCASSLTGRREQYFGPGTRLTVT.

J is TRBJ2-5 and V is TRBV27, with D possibly matching TRBD1 (6 bases). Germline V gene lookup returns CDR1 MNHEY and CDR2 SMNVEV (reference sequence). The CDR3 extends over 16 amino acids. Trimming removed 5 bases from V and 5 bases from J, with 21 bases in between. Here the CDR3 reads CASSLYSPGQFETQYF. The CDR3 DNA sequence: TGTGCCAGCAGTCTATATTCCCCAGGACAGTTTGAGACCCAGTACTTC.